The 20 T cell receptor beta chains below all came from one sample that was sequenced in a study of blood T cells in healthy people across ages. The authors ran a second PCR of about 6 to 11 cycles using a sample-barcoded 5' primer and a J-beta primer mix. TCRdb fed the 5' RACE reads into MiXCR, producing one record per CDR3 protein. The data contain over a million distinct CDR3 sequences, about 45% of them seen just once; the ten biggest clones take up roughly 3.7%. Sequenced: blood. These receptors originate from a woman younger than 35 in good health.

This clonotype was found a few times. V and J are TRBV2 and TRBJ1-4, with D perhaps matching TRBD1 (5 bases). This CDR3 is built from 13 residues. Trimming pared 2 bases from V and 10 bases from J, leaving 11 bases between. The germline V gene encodes CDR1 SNHLY and CDR2 FYNNEI. The CDR3 region has the DNA TGTGCCAGCAGTGAACAGCAGGGTATAAAACTGTTTTTT. This translates into CASSEQQGIKLFF.

The sample holds one count of this clonotype. The chain combines TRBV12-5 with TRBJ2-5; weak D call: TRBD2 (5 bases). CDR3 length: 14 residues. V was shortened by 5 bases and J by 3 bases, with 13 bases between the two germline ends. Per germline, CDR1 LGHNT and CDR2 FRNRAP. The CDR3 coding sequence is TGTGCTAGTGGTGGCTCGCGGGCGGAAGAGACCCAGTACTTC. Translation gives CASGGSRAEETQYF.

This chain links TRBV12-3 or TRBV12-4 with TRBJ2-1; D possibly corresponds to TRBD1 (5 bases). This CDR3 is built from 17 residues. The ends were cut back, 5 bases at V and 0 bases at J, with 17 bases in the middle. This CDR3 is CASSPSTVFSSYNEQFF. CDR3 nucleotide sequence: TGTGCCAGCAGTCCTTCGACAGTTTTTAGCTCCTACAATGAGCAGTTCTTC.

V gene TRBV11-1 combines with J gene TRBJ1-6; D perhaps matches TRBD1 (5 bases). Germline CDR1 is SGHAT and CDR2 is FQDESV (reference sequence). V lost 4 bases to trimming and J lost 10 bases, with 17 bases between them. The CDR3 length is 15 residues. CDR3 sequence: CASSSLGRFGSPLHF. As DNA, the CDR3 is TGTGCCAGCAGCTCCCTGGGGCGCTTCGGGTCACCCCTCCACTTT.

CDR3 amino acids: CASTFSGGGQGGELFF. The DNA of the CDR3 is TGTGCCAGCACCTTCTCCGGCGGCGGCCAAGGCGGGGAGCTGTTTTTT. The gene calls are TRBV2 and TRBJ2-2; D not certain. V lost 7 bases and J lost 7, with 22 bases in between. This CDR3 is 16 amino acids long. Germline V gene lookup returns CDR1 SNHLY and CDR2 FYNNEI.

This clonotype was recorded a few times. The chain combines TRBV27 with TRBJ2-1; tentatively, D is TRBD2 (5 bases). V was clipped by 0 bases and J by 6 bases, with 6 bases between them. This CDR3 contains 13 residues. CDR1 is MNHEY and CDR2 is SMNVEV in the germline V gene (reference sequence). CDR3: CASSLSGSNEQFF. The CDR3 bases are TGTGCCAGCAGTTTATCGGGGAGCAATGAGCAGTTCTTC.

With regard to this clonotype: A much bigger clone sits one base away, suggesting this may be a read error. The rearrangement joins TRBV20-1 to TRBJ1-1; D is uncertain. The length of the CDR3 is 11 residues. CDR1 is DFQATT, CDR2 SNEGSKA, per germline (reference sequence). CDR3 in amino acids: CNAVRSDQAFF. The CDR3 DNA reads TGCAATGCTGTTAGATCAGACCAAGCTTTCTTT.

In this sample, this clonotype turned up a few times. The J gene is TRBJ1-5, the V gene TRBV25-1; TRBD1 aligns across 12 bases. The germline CDR1 and CDR2 sequences are MGHDK and SYGVNS. The J segment lost 3 bases and the V segment lost 3 bases, leaving 12 bases of the junction unmatched. The CDR3 is 19 amino acids. The CDR3 region is CASSDSGTGGVEDNQPQHF. The CDR3 nucleotides read TGTGCCAGCAGTGATTCCGGGACAGGGGGCGTGGAAGACAATCAGCCCCAGCATTTT.

The chain combines TRBV6-2 or TRBV6-3 with TRBJ1-1; 10 bases are a match to TRBD1. Germline V gene sequence: CDR1 MNHEY, CDR2 SVGEGT. V shed 5 bases and J 10 bases; nucleotides not matched to a gene: 7. CDR3 length equals 13 residues. The CDR3 is CASSDPGQGRAFF. The CDR3 DNA sequence: TGTGCCAGCAGTGATCCGGGACAGGGGAGAGCTTTCTTT.

Notes on this clonotype: At one of its ends the junction is not consistent with the germline gene, which may arise from a read error. The chain couples TRBV4-3 to TRBJ2-7; D remains ambiguous. Looked up from germline, CDR1 is LGHNA and CDR2 is YSLEER. CDR3 length: 14 residues. The CDR3 reads CASSQKTGSDEQYF. The CDR3 DNA reads as TGCGCCAGCAGCCAAAAGACGGGCTCCGACGAGCAGTACTTC.

J is TRBJ1-5 and V is TRBV30; D unresolved. The CDR3 extends over 14 amino acids. Per the germline V gene, CDR1 is GTSNPN and CDR2 is SVGIG (reference sequence). The germline V and J ends were trimmed by 0 bases and 4 bases, with 10 bases remaining between them. As DNA, the CDR3 is TGTGCCTGGAGTGTTGGGGTTGGGAATCAGCCCCAGCATTTT. This sequence encodes CAWSVGVGNQPQHF.

The chain couples TRBV4-3 to TRBJ1-5; no firm D call. This CDR3 comprises 14 residues. Per the germline V gene, CDR1 is LGHNA and CDR2 is YSLEER. Trimming took 1 base from V and 3 from J, leaving 7 bases between them. CDR3 amino acids: CASSQAVVNQPQHF. DNA of the CDR3: TGCGCCAGCAGCCAAGCAGTGGTCAATCAGCCCCAGCATTTT.

The chain uses TRBV6-6 and TRBJ2-1, with a weak D call TRBD2 (5 bases). Deletions cut 4 bases from V and 3 bases from J, with 16 bases between. The CDR3 has 16 residues. Looked up from germline, CDR1 is MNHNY and CDR2 is SVGAGI (reference sequence). CDR3 protein: CASSLRDRDYYNEQFF. Here the CDR3 DNA reads TGTGCCAGCAGTTTACGAGACCGGGATTACTACAATGAGCAGTTCTTC.

This clonotype was picked up a small number of times. The chain links TRBV6-6 to TRBJ2-6; D ambiguous. With 6 bases removed from V and 0 bases from J, the gap between germline ends came to 9 bases. The CDR3 length is 15 residues. Germline CDR1 is MNHNY and CDR2 is SVGAGI (reference sequence). The CDR3 coding sequence is TGTGCCAGCAGCCTCGCGAACTCTGGGGCCAACGTCCTGACTTTC. Translation gives CASSLANSGANVLTF.

This clonotype was detected only a few times. The chain couples TRBV20-1 to TRBJ2-1; either TRBD1 or TRBD2 may supply D (5 bases each). V lost 1 base and J lost 12, with 13 bases in between. This CDR3 has 12 amino acids. Germline lookup yields CDR1 DFQATT and CDR2 SNEGSKA (reference sequence). The CDR3 DNA reads TGCAGTGCTAGAGCCTCGGGACGAGCGCAGTTCTTC. The encoded protein is CSARASGRAQFF.

The chain carries TRBV20-1 and TRBJ2-7; TRBD2 matches 9 bases. V lost 6 bases, J lost 10 bases, and 22 bases stayed unmatched. The germline V gene encodes CDR1 DFQATT and CDR2 SNEGSKA (reference sequence). This CDR3 has 16 residues. CDR3 protein: CSAPRLASGIREAQYF. The CDR3 DNA is TGCAGTGCCCCCCGCCTGGCTAGCGGGATTAGGGAGGCCCAGTACTTC.

V gene TRBV6-2 or TRBV6-3 combines with J gene TRBJ2-1; tentatively, D is TRBD1 (6 bases). V lost 0 bases and J lost 6, with 12 bases in between. The CDR3 consists of 15 residues. Germline CDR1 is MNHEY and CDR2 is SVGEGT. The CDR3: CASSYSLLRGNEQFF. The CDR3 DNA reads as TGTGCCAGCAGTTACTCCTTACTCAGGGGCAATGAGCAGTTCTTC.

This chain links TRBV20-1 with TRBJ2-1; a weak D match, TRBD2 (5 bases). The CDR3 is made up of 13 amino acids. With 5 bases removed from V and 7 bases from J, the gap between germline ends came to 15 bases. Germline CDR1 reads DFQATT; CDR2 reads SNEGSKA (reference sequence). As DNA, the CDR3 is TGCAGTGCTCGGGGAAAATGGGGAAATGAGCAGTTCTTC. It translates to CSARGKWGNEQFF.

In its sample, this clonotype was seen a few times. The chain carries TRBV2 and TRBJ2-7; D could derive from TRBD1 or TRBD2 (5 bases each). CDR3 length: 16 amino acids. Trimming took 6 bases from V and 7 from J, leaving 25 bases between them. The V gene's germline CDR1 is SNHLY and CDR2 FYNNEI. DNA for the CDR3: TGTGCCAGCAGACCCGGGGACCACGAGAACGCGGTAGAGCAGTACTTC. This sequence encodes CASRPGDHENAVEQYF.

This clonotype has only a few counts. CDR3 protein: CASSQDTVTGELFF. Written as DNA, the CDR3 is TGCGCCAGCAGCCAAGATACCGTCACCGGGGAGCTGTTTTTT. The chain employs TRBV4-3 and TRBJ2-2; no firm D call. With 0 bases removed from V and 4 bases from J, the gap between germline ends came to 6 bases. The CDR3 has 14 amino acids. The germline gives CDR1 LGHNA, CDR2 YSLEER.